This T cell receptor (beta chain) derives from a study of blood T cell repertoires in COVID-19. Study as a whole: PBMCs, B-cell-depleted T cells, or T cells provided the cDNA or gDNA that made up the material.

Per the germline V gene, CDR1 is MDHEN and CDR2 is SYDVKM. There are 16 residues in the CDR3. Trimming removed 1 base from V and 4 bases from J; junction bases left unmatched: 5. Data came from immunoSEQ multiplex PCR; TCRdb stores just in-frame clones and leaves some out. The sample comprises about 100,000 clones, around nine tenths of which are singletons, and 1.5% to 2% rests with the top ten. The rearrangement joins TRBV28 to TRBJ1-2, with 11 bases lining up with TRBD1. What was sequenced was peripheral blood. The sequence was obtained from a man at least 80 years old with acute or convalescent COVID-19. This chain's CDR3 is CASSLLDRGHGYGYTF. Written as DNA, the CDR3 is TGTGCCAGCAGTTTATTGGACAGGGGGCACGGCTATGGCTACACCTTC.